The T cell receptor (beta chain) described here comes from a study of breast tumors, draining lymph nodes, adjacent tissues. Germline assignment: CDR1 DFQATT and CDR2 SNEGSKA (reference sequence). This CDR3 has 15 amino acids. The V and J ends lost 3 bases and 2 bases, in that order; junction bases with no gene match: 6. Samples came from axillary lymph nodes draining the breast cancer. TCRdb itself ran the multiplex PCR reads through MiXCR, one entry per CDR3 protein. The sample yields 290,000 or so distinct CDR3 sequences, 30% to 35% seen once. At least ten counts were recorded for this clonotype. The sample consisted of axillary lymph node tissue. The V and J genes are TRBV20-1 and TRBJ2-2; TRBD1 agrees at 7 bases. This TCR came from a female donor with breast cancer. Some clones in this sample may be carry-over from other donors' samples. The CDR3 nucleotides are TGCAGTGCTAGGTCCGGGACAGCTAACACCGGGGAGCTGTTTTTT. Encoded protein: CSARSGTANTGELFF.